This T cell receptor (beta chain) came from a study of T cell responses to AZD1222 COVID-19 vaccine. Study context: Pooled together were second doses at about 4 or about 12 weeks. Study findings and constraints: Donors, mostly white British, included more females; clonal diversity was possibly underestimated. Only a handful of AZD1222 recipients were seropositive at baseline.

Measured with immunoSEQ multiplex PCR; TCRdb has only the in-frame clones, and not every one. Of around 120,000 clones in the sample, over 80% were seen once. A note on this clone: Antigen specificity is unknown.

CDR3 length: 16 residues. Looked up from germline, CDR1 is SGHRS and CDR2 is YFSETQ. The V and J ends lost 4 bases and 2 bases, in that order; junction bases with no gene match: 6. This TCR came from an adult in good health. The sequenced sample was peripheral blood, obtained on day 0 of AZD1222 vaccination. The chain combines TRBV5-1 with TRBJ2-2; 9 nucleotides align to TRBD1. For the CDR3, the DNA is TGCGCCAGCAGCAAGGGACAGGGCTTCAACACCGGGGAGCTGTTTTTT. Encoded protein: CASSKGQGFNTGELFF.